Included here is one T cell receptor (beta chain) sequence, with context. The junction does not match germline at one end; this may be a read error. This CDR3 is built from 14 residues. The germline V gene has CDR1 DFQATT and CDR2 SNEGSKA (reference sequence). TCR beta libraries were built from RNA through three nested multiplex PCR rounds using modified ARM-PCR. TCRdb reprocessed the multiplex PCR reads via MiXCR and lists one record per CDR3 protein. The sample carries roughly 10,000 distinct CDR3 sequences, around 64% recorded once. This entry is derived from a study of tumor-infiltrating lymphocytes in glioblastoma multiforme.

This chain joins TRBV20-1 and TRBJ2-1, with D perhaps TRBD1 (5 bases). This receptor was obtained from a male donor with glioblastoma. The source material was brain tumor tissue. The CDR3 region is CIARDEAGLYEQIF. The DNA of the CDR3 is TGCATTGCTAGAGATGAGGCAGGGCTGTATGAGCAAATCTTC.